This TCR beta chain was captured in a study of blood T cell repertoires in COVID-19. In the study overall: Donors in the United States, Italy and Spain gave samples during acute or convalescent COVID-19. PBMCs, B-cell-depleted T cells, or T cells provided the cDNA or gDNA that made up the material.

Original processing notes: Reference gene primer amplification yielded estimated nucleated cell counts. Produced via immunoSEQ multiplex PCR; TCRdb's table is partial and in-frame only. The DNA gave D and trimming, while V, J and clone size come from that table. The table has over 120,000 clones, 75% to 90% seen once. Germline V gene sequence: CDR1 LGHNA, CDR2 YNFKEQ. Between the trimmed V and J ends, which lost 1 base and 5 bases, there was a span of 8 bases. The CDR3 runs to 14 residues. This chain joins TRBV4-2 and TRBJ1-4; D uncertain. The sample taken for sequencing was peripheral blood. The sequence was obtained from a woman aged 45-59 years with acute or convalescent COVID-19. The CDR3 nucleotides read TGTGCCAGCAGCCAAGTGACGGAGAATGAAAAACTGTTTTTT. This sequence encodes CASSQVTENEKLFF.